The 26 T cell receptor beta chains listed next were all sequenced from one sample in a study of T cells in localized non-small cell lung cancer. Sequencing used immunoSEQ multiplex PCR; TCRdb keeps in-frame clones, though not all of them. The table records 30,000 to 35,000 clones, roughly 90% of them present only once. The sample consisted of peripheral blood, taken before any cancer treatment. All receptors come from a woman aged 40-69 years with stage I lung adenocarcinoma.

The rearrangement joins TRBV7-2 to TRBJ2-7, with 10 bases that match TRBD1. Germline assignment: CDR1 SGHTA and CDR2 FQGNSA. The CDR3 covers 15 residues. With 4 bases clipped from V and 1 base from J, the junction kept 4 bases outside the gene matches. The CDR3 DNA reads TGTGCCAGCAGCTATAGGACAGGGGGATCCTACGAGCAGTACTTC. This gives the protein CASSYRTGGSYEQYF. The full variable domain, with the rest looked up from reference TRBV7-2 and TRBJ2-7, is GAGVSQSPSNKVTEKGKDVELRCDPISGHTALYWYRQSLGQGLEFLIYFQGNSAPDKSGLPSDRFSAERTGGSVSTLTIQRTQQEDSAVYLCASSYRTGGSYEQYFGPGTRLTVT.

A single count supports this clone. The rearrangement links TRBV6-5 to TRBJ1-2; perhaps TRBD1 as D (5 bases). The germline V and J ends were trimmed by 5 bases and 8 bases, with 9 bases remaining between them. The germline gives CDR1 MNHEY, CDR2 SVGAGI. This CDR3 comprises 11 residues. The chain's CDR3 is CASSPGGGYTF. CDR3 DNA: TGTGCCAGCAGTCCCGGGGGGGGCTACACCTTC.

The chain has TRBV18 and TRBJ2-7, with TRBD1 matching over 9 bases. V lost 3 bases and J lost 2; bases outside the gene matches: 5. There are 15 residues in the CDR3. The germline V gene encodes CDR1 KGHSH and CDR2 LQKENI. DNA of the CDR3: TGTGCCAGCTCACCTCCGGGACAGGGAACCTACGAGCAGTACTTC. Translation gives CASSPPGQGTYEQYF.

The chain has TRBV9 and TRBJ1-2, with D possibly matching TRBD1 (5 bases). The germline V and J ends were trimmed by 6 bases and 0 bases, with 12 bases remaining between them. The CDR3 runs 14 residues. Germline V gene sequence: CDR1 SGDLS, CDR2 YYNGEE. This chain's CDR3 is CASKQAASNYGYTF. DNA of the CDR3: TGTGCCAGCAAACAGGCCGCCTCTAACTATGGCTACACCTTC.

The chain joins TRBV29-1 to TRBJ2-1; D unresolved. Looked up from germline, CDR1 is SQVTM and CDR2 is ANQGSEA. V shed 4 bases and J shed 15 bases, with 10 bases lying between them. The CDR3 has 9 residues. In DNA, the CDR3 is TGCAGCGTTGGCCCTTGGGGGTTCTTC. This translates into CSVGPWGFF.

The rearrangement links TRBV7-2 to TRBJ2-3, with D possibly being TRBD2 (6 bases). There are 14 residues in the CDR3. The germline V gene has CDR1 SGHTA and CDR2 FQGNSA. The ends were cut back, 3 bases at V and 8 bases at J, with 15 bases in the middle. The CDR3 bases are TGTGCCAGCAGCTTCGGGGACTCCCAGGCTACGCAGTATTTT. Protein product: CASSFGDSQATQYF.

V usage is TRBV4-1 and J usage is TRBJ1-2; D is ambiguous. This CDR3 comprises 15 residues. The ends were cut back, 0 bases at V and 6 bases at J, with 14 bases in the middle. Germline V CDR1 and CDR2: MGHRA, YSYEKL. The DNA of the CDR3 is TGCGCCAGCAGCCAAGATCGCGTGGTGAGCGATGGCTACACCTTC. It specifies CASSQDRVVSDGYTF.

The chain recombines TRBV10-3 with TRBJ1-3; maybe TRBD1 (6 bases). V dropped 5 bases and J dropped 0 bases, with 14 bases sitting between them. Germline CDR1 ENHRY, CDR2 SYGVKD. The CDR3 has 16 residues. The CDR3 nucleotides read TGTGCCATCAGTCGACAGGAAAGGAGCTCTGGAAACACCATATATTTT. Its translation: CAISRQERSSGNTIYF.

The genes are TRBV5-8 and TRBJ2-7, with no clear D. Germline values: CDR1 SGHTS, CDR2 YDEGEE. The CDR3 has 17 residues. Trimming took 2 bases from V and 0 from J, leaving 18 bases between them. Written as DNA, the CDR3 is TGTGCCAGCAGCTTTGGCAGAGCTGAAGTAGGCTCCTACGAGCAGTACTTC. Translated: CASSFGRAEVGSYEQYF.

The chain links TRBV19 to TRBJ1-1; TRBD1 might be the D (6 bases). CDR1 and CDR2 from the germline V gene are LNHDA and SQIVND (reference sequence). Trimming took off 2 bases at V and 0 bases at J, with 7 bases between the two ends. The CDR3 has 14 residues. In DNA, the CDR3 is TGTGCCAGTAGTATATGGGGGCTGAACACTGAAGCTTTCTTT. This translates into CASSIWGLNTEAFF.

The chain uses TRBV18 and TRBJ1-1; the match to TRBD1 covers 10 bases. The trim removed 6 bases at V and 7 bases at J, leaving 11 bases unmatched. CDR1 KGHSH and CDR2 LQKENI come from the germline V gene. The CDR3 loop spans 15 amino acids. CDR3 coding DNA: TGTGCCAGCTCGCTTAGACAGGGGGCCCTAATTGAAGCTTTCTTT. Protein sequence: CASSLRQGALIEAFF.

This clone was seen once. The CDR3 sequence: CASSQSNNEQFF. CDR3 in DNA: TGTGCCAGCAGCCAATCTAACAATGAGCAGTTCTTC. The gene calls are TRBV16 and TRBJ2-1; D not resolved. V was trimmed by 0 bases and J by 5 bases, leaving 2 bases between them. Germline V gene sequence: CDR1 KGHSY, CDR2 FQNENV. The CDR3 consists of 12 residues. The full variable domain, its missing parts supplied by reference TRBV16 and TRBJ2-1, is GEEVAQTPKHLVRGEGQKAKLYCAPIKGHSYVFWYQQVLKNEFKFLISFQNENVFDETGMPKERFSAKCLPNSPCSLEIQATKLEDSAVYFCASSQSNNEQFFGPGTRLTVL.

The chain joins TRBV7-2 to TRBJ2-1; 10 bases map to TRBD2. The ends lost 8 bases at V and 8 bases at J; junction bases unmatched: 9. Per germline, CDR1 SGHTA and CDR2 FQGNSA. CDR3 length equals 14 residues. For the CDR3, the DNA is TGTGCCAGCGGATCTAGCGGGGGTTTCGATGAGCAGTTCTTC. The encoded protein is CASGSSGGFDEQFF.

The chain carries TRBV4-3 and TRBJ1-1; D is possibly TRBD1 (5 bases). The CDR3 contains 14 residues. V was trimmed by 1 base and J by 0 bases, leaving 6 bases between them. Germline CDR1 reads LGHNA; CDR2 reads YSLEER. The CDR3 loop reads CASSQGQLNTEAFF. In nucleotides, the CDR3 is TGCGCCAGCAGCCAAGGACAGTTGAACACTGAAGCTTTCTTT.

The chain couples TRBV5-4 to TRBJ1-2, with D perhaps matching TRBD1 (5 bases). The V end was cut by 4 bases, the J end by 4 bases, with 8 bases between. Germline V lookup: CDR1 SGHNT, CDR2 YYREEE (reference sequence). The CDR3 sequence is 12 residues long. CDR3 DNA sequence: TGTGCCAGCAGCCTAGACAGCTATGGCTACACCTTC. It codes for CASSLDSYGYTF.

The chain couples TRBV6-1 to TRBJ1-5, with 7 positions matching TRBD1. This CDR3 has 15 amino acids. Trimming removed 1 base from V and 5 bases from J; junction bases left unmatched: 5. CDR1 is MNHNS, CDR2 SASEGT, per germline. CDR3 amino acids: CASSEGQGFYQPQHF. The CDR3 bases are TGTGCCAGCAGTGAAGGACAGGGTTTCTATCAGCCCCAGCATTTT.

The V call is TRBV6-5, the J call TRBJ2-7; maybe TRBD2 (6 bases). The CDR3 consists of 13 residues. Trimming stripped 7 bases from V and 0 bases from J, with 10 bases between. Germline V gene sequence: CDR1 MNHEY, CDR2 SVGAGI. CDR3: CASTRRGSYEQYF. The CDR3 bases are TGTGCCAGCACCAGGCGGGGCTCCTACGAGCAGTACTTC.

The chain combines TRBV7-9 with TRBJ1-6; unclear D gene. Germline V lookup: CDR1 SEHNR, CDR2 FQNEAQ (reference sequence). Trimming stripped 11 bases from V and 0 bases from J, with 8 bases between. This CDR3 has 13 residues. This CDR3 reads CAWSSSYNSPLHF. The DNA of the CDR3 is TGTGCCTGGTCAAGCTCCTATAATTCACCCCTCCACTTT.

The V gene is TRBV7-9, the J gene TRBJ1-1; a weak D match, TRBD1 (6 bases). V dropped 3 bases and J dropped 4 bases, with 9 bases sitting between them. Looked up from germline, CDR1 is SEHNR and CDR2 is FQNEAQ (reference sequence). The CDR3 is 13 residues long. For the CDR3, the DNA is TGTGCCAGCAGCTTTCAGGGGTCCACTGAAGCTTTCTTT. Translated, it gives CASSFQGSTEAFF.

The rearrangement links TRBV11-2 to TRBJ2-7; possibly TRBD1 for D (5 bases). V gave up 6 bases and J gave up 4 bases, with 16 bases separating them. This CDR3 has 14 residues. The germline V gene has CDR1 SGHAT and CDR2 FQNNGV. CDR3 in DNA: TGTGCCAGCAGACAAGGACACTCCTCGTACGAGCAGTACTTC. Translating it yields CASRQGHSSYEQYF.

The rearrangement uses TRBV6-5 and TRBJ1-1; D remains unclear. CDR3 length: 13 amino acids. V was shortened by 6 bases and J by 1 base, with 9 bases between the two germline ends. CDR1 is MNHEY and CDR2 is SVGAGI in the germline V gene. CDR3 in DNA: TGTGCCAGCAGCCTAGCGAGGAACACTGAAGCTTTCTTT. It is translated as CASSLARNTEAFF.

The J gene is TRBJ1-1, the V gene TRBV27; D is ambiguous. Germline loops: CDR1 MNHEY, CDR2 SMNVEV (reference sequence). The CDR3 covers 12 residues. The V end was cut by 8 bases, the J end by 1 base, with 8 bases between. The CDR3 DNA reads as TGTGCCAGCGTCCGAGGGAACACTGAAGCTTTCTTT. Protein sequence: CASVRGNTEAFF.

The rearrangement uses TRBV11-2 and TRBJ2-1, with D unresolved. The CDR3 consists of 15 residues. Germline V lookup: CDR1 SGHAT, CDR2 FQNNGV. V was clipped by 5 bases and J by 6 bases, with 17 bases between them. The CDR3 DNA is TGTGCCAGCAGCCCAGGCGGAAAACGGGCCAATGAGCAGTTCTTC. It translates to CASSPGGKRANEQFF.

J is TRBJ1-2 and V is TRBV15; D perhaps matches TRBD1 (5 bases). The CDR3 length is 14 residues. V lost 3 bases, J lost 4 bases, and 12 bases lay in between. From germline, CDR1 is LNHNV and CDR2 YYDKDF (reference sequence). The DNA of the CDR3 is TGTGCCACCAGCAGGGATGACAGTTCCTATGGCTACACCTTC. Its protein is CATSRDDSSYGYTF.

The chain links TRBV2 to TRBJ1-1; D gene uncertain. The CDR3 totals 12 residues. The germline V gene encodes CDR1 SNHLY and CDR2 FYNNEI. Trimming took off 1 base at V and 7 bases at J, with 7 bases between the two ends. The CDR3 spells CASSEVPHEAFF. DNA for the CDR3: TGTGCCAGCAGTGAAGTCCCCCATGAAGCTTTCTTT.

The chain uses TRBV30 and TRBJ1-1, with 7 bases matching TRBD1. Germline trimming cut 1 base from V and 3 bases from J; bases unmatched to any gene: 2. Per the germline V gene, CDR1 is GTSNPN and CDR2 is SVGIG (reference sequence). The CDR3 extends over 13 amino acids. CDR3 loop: CAWSETGDTEAFF. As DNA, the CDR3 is TGTGCCTGGAGTGAAACAGGGGACACTGAAGCTTTCTTT.